This T cell receptor (beta chain) is drawn from a study of CD8+CD57+ T cells in acquired aplastic anemia. Overall study: Sorted CD4+ and CD8+ cells yielded DNA averaging about 3.2 ug.

Genomic DNA served as template for TCR beta VDJ and CDR3 profiling. One entry per CDR3 protein, called by TCRdb with MiXCR from the reads. Here the sample spans hundreds of thousands of distinct CDR3 sequences, approximately 86% being singletons. The CDR3 contains 14 residues. V was shortened by 5 bases and J by 4 bases, with 14 bases between the two germline ends. CDR1 is SNHLY, CDR2 FYNNEI, per germline. The authors sequenced patients whose flow cytometry had shown CD8+CD57+ cell expansion. Sequencing was done on a sample of sorted CD4+, CD8+, or CD8+CD57+ T cells (not recorded which) from PBMCs. This sequence joins TRBV2 and TRBJ1-1; the D gene is possibly TRBD1 (5 bases). The TCR sequence derives from a human donor with aplastic anemia. For the CDR3, the DNA is TGTGCCAGCAGTAAGGACCGAGGGGCCACTGAAGCTTTCTTT. Translated: CASSKDRGATEAFF.